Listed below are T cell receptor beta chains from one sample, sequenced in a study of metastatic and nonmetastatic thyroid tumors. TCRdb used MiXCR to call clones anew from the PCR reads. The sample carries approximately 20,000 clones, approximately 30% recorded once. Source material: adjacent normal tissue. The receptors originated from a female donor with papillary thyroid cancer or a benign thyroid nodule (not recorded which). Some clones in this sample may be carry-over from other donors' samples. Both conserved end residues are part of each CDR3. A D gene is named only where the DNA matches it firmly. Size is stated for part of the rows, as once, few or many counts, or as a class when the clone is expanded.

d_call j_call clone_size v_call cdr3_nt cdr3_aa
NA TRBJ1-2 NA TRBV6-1 TGTGCCAGCAGTGGCCTGGGACAATCAGGATACGGCTACACCTTC CASSGLGQSGYGYTF
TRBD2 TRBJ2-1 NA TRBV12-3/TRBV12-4 TGTGCCAGCAGTTTTTGGACTAGCGGTCACAATGAGCAGTTCTTC CASSFWTSGHNEQFF
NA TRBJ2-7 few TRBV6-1 TGTGCCAGCAGTGAAGCTGCGAATACGGGCTACGAGCAGTACTTC CASSEAANTGYEQYF
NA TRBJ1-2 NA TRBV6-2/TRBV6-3 TGTGCCAGCAGTTACGACAGGAACTATGGCTACACCTTC CASSYDRNYGYTF
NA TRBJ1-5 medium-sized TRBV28 TGTGCCAGCAGTTTAAGCAGGACCCAGCATTTT CASSLSRTQHF
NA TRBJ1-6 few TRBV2 TGTGCCAGCTATACCGGGATCTATAATTCACCCCTCCACTTT CASYTGIYNSPLHF
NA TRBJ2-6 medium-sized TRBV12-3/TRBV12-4 TGTGCCAGCAGTCCACCCTTTTTTTACTCTGGGGCCAACGTCCTGACTTTC CASSPPFFYSGANVLTF
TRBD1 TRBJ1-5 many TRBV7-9 TGTGCCAGCAGCTTGGGCAGGGGGATACTCAATCAGCCCCAGCATTTT CASSLGRGILNQPQHF
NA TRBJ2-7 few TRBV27 TGTGCCAGCAGTTACTGGCAGGGCTCCTACGAGCAGTACTTC CASSYWQGSYEQYF
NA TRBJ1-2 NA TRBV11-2 TGTGCCAGCAGCCCAAATCGGGCCGGTGGCTACACCTTC CASSPNRAGGYTF
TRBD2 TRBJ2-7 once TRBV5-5 TGTGCCAGCAGTTTCACTAGCGGGAGTCATAACGAGCAGTACTTC CASSFTSGSHNEQYF
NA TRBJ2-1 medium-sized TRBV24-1 TGTGCCACCAGTGATTTGGACTACCGGAGCTCCTACAATGAGCAGTTCTTC CATSDLDYRSSYNEQFF
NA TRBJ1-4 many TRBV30 TGTGCCTGGACCTACGGCTCTGCAACTAATGAAAAACTGTTTTTT CAWTYGSATNEKLFF
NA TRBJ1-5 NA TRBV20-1 TGCAGTGCTAGTGCGGGTTCGGCCCTCGATCAGCCCCAGCATTTT CSASAGSALDQPQHF
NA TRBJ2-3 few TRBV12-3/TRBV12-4 TGTGCCAGCAGCCTAGGGGAAGATACGCAGTATTTT CASSLGEDTQYF
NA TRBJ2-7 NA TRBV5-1 TGCGCCAGCAGCTTGGGGACCTTAGGAGACGAGCAGTACTTC CASSLGTLGDEQYF
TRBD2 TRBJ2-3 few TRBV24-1 TGTGCCACCAGTGTCCCACTAGCGGGAGGGCAAGATACGCAGTATTTT CATSVPLAGGQDTQYF
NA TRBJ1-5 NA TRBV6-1 TGTGCCAGCAGTGAACTCCTAGGGGATCAGCCCCAGCATTTT CASSELLGDQPQHF
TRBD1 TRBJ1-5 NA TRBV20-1 TGCAGTGCACTTGAAACCGGGACAGGGGGCAATCAGCCCCAGCATTTT CSALETGTGGNQPQHF
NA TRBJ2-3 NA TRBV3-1 TGTGCCAGCAGCTCCCGGTATGGGGTCACAGATACGCAGTATTTT CASSSRYGVTDTQYF
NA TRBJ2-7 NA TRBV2 TGTGCCAGCAGTTTAGCTGGGGCTACGTACGAGCAGTGCTTC CASSLAGATYEQCF
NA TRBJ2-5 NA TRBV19 TGTGCCAGTAGTATCGGGGGGCGGGAGACCCAGTACTTC CASSIGGRETQYF
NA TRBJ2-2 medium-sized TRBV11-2 TGTGCCAGCAGCAAAACAGACCTCTACACCGGGGAGCTGTTTTTT CASSKTDLYTGELFF
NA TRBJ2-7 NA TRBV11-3 TGTGCCAGCAGCTTAGGATCGGCGGGCTCCTACGAGCAGTACTTC CASSLGSAGSYEQYF
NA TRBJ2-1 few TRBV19 TGTGCCAGTAGTATCGTGGGCGGGATAGCCTACAATGAGCAGTTCTTC CASSIVGGIAYNEQFF
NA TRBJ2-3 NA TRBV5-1 TGCGCCAGCAGCTTGGGTCTCGGGTTAGATACTCAGTATTTT CASSLGLGLDTQYF
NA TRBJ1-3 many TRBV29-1 TGCAGCGTTGAAGATTGGGGGCTAGGTGGAAACACCATATATTTT CSVEDWGLGGNTIYF
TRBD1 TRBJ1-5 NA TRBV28 TGTGCCACCCTGGAGGGGGCTTATAGCAATCAGCCCCAGCATTTT CATLEGAYSNQPQHF
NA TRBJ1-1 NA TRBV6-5 TGTGCCAGCAGTTACAACACGAACACTGAAGCTTTCTTT CASSYNTNTEAFF
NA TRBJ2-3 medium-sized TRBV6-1 TGTGCCAGCAGTGTAAGCGGGAGCACAGATACGCAGTATTTT CASSVSGSTDTQYF
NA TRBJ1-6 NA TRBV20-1 TGCAGTGCTAGAGTTGAAGCTAATTCACCCCTCCACTTT CSARVEANSPLHF
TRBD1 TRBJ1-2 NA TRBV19 TGTGCCAGTAGTCCCCCGGGACAGGGGTTTGTCTATGGCTACACCTTC CASSPPGQGFVYGYTF
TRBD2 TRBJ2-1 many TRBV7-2 TGTGCCAGCAGCTTAAGCGGGGGGGATTACAATGAGCAGTTCTTC CASSLSGGDYNEQFF
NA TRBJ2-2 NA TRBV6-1 TGTGCCAGCACTCCGGAGGAGAACACCGGGGAGCTGTTTTTT CASTPEENTGELFF
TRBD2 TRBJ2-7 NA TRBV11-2 TGTGCCAGCAGCTTAGGGGGCGGGAGGGCCTACGAGCAGTACTTC CASSLGGGRAYEQYF
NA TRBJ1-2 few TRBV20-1 TGCAGTGCTAAACCGACAGCCTATGGCTACACCTTC CSAKPTAYGYTF
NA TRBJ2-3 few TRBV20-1 TGCAGTGCTAGCGGTAGCACAGATACGCAGTATTTT CSASGSTDTQYF
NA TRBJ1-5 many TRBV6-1 TGTGCCAGCAGTTCGGGGGGCGGTCAGCCCCAGCATTTT CASSSGGGQPQHF
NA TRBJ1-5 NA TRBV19 TGTGCCAGTAGTGAACCCGGGACGGTAACATATAGCAATCAGCCCCAGCATTTT CASSEPGTVTYSNQPQHF
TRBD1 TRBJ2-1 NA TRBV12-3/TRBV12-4 TGTGCCAGCAGGATGACAGGGAAGTCCTACAATGAGCAGTTCTTC CASRMTGKSYNEQFF
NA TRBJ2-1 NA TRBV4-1 TGCGCCAGCAGCCCTCACCCCGGGACAGAGCAGTTCTTC CASSPHPGTEQFF
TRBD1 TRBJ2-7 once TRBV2 TGTGCCAGCAGGAAGAAACTCGCCGGGACAGGGGGCAGTTACGAGCAGTACTTC CASRKKLAGTGGSYEQYF
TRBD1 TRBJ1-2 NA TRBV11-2 TGTGCCAGCAGCTTAGAACCGGGACAGGGAATTGGCTACACCTTC CASSLEPGQGIGYTF
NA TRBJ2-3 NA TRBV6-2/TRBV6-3 TGTGCCAGCAGTCCCTGGACGGCGGAGACCACAGATACGCAGTATTTT CASSPWTAETTDTQYF
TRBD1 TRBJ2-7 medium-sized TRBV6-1 TGTGCCAGCAGTGGCGACAGGGGATTCTCCTACGAGCAGTACTTC CASSGDRGFSYEQYF
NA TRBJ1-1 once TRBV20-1 TGCAGTGCTGGGGGGCGGAACACTGAAGCTTTCTTT CSAGGRNTEAFF
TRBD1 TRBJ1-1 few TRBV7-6 TGTGCCAGCAGCCCAGGGGGGACTGAAGCTTTCTTT CASSPGGTEAFF
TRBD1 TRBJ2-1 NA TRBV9 TGTGCCAGCGAGGACAGGGGAAACAATGAGCAGTTCTTC CASEDRGNNEQFF